This is a list of T cell receptor beta chains from one sample in a study of response to subunit inactivated influenza vaccine. MiXCR, applied by TCRdb to the RT-PCR reads, yields one record per CDR3 protein. The sample lists around 190,000 distinct CDR3 sequences, about an eighth occurring once. Material: CD8+ T cells sorted from PBMCs, obtained roughly 5 days after vaccination. The receptor set was obtained from a man aged 50 or older who received an inactivated influenza vaccine. Both conserved end residues are part of each CDR3. A D gene is named only where the DNA matches it firmly. Some rows mark clone size as missing; the rest say once, few, many or name a class of expanded clone.

TRBV12-3/TRBV12-4,NA,few,TRBJ2-3,CASSFRGTDTQYF,TGTGCCAGCAGTTTTCGGGGGACAGATACGCAGTATTTT
TRBV12-3/TRBV12-4,NA,few,TRBJ2-4,CASRPTSGAQNIQYF,TGTGCCAGCAGACCAACATCCGGGGCCCAAAACATTCAGTACTTC
TRBV29-1,NA,few,TRBJ1-1,CSAERRSTEAFF,TGCAGCGCCGAGAGGAGGAGCACTGAAGCTTTCTTT
TRBV10-3,TRBD1,NA,TRBJ2-7,CAISDRGYYEQYF,TGTGCCATCAGTGACAGGGGGTACTACGAGCAGTACTTC
TRBV2,NA,few,TRBJ2-4,CASSEAGLAKNIQYF,TGTGCCAGCAGTGAAGCGGGACTAGCCAAAAACATTCAGTACTTC
TRBV20-1,NA,NA,TRBJ2-7,CSARAHPKHEQYF,TGCAGTGCTAGAGCACACCCTAAACACGAGCAGTACTTC
TRBV24-1,NA,few,TRBJ2-2,CATSDLREQGHGGELFF,TGTGCCACCAGTGATTTGCGGGAACAGGGCCACGGCGGGGAGCTGTTTTTT
TRBV7-2,NA,many,TRBJ1-1,CASSSGTEAFF,TGTGCCAGCAGCTCCGGGACTGAAGCTTTCTTT
TRBV2,TRBD1,few,TRBJ2-7,CASTDRGWYEQYF,TGTGCCAGCACTGACAGGGGTTGGTACGAGCAGTACTTC
TRBV4-3,NA,few,TRBJ1-1,CASSQVGQMPEAFF,TGCGCCAGCAGCCAAGTTGGCCAGATGCCTGAAGCTTTCTTT
TRBV6-2/TRBV6-3,NA,few,TRBJ2-7,CASSYVDEQYF,TGTGCCAGCAGTTACGTGGACGAGCAGTACTTC
TRBV7-9,NA,NA,TRBJ2-5,CASLRSSLETQYF,TGTGCCAGCCTAAGGTCTAGCCTGGAGACCCAGTACTTC
TRBV6-2/TRBV6-3,TRBD2,NA,TRBJ2-7,CASRSELAAYSYEQYF,TGTGCCAGCAGGAGTGAACTAGCGGCCTACTCCTACGAGCAGTACTTC
TRBV7-9,NA,few,TRBJ2-7,CASSPGFTHEQYF,TGTGCCAGCAGCCCAGGTTTCACCCACGAGCAGTACTTC
TRBV5-1,TRBD1,NA,TRBJ2-3,CASSLGPTGGWTDTQYF,TGCGCCAGCAGCTTAGGCCCGACAGGGGGCTGGACAGATACGCAGTATTTT
TRBV7-9,NA,many,TRBJ1-3,CASSSVQAGNTIYF,TGTGCCAGCAGCTCGGTCCAGGCTGGAAACACCATATATTTT
TRBV6-1,TRBD1,many,TRBJ1-5,CASSPPARTGNQPQHF,TGTGCCAGCAGTCCCCCGGCCCGGACAGGGAATCAGCCCCAGCATTTT
TRBV20-1,TRBD2,NA,TRBJ2-3,CSARGPGLGLDTQYF,TGCAGTGCTAGGGGACCGGGACTAGGACTAGATACGCAGTATTTT
TRBV12-3/TRBV12-4,TRBD1,many,TRBJ1-1,CASSATDRGKGFF,TGTGCCAGCAGTGCGACCGACAGGGGCAAAGGTTTCTTT
TRBV4-2,TRBD1,many,TRBJ1-4,CASSLGTANEKLFF,TGTGCCAGCAGCCTTGGGACAGCAAATGAAAAACTGTTTTTT
TRBV7-2,NA,NA,TRBJ2-7,CASSLGRSHEQYF,TGTGCCAGCAGCTTAGGTAGGAGCCACGAGCAGTACTTC
TRBV27,NA,NA,TRBJ2-3,CASSLYGPSTDTQYF,TGTGCCAGCAGTTTATATGGACCTAGCACAGATACGCAGTATTTT
TRBV28,NA,NA,TRBJ2-7,CASSLYLGGGAAYEQYF,TGTGCCAGCAGTTTATACCTTGGAGGGGGCGCGGCCTACGAGCAGTACTTC
TRBV27,TRBD1,NA,TRBJ2-1,CASSLVAGQGKFF,TGTGCCAGCAGTTTGGTCGCCGGACAGGGGAAGTTCTTC
TRBV10-3,NA,NA,TRBJ1-2,CAISVPGAMTGYTF,TGTGCCATCAGTGTTCCGGGGGCGATGACTGGCTACACCTTC
TRBV10-1,NA,few,TRBJ2-1,CASSDPDNEQFF,TGCGCCAGCAGTGACCCAGACAATGAGCAGTTCTTC
TRBV5-1,TRBD1,few,TRBJ2-1,CASSWVGQGDEQFF,TGCGCCAGCAGCTGGGTCGGACAGGGGGACGAGCAGTTCTTC
TRBV29-1,NA,few,TRBJ2-7,CSVEVGVWGHEQYF,TGCAGCGTTGAAGTCGGTGTTTGGGGCCACGAGCAGTACTTC
TRBV14,NA,few,TRBJ2-1,CASSQDGNRVNEQFF,TGTGCCAGCAGCCAAGATGGAAACAGGGTAAATGAGCAGTTCTTC
TRBV29-1,NA,few,TRBJ2-2,CSVEGPSDPGELFF,TGCAGCGTTGAAGGGCCTAGCGACCCCGGGGAGCTGTTTTTT
TRBV12-3/TRBV12-4,TRBD1,NA,TRBJ1-2,CASRQTGVTGYTF,TGTGCCAGCAGACAGACAGGGGTCACGGGCTACACCTTC
TRBV12-3/TRBV12-4,NA,NA,TRBJ2-5,CASSLFRKQETQYF,TGTGCCAGCAGTTTATTCCGTAAACAAGAGACCCAGTACTTC
TRBV4-2,NA,many,TRBJ2-7,CASSQVGEGYEQYF,TGTGCCAGCAGCCAAGTGGGAGAAGGGTACGAGCAGTACTTC
TRBV27,TRBD1,NA,TRBJ2-1,CASTPGTGYYNEQFF,TGTGCCTCCACCCCCGGGACAGGGTACTACAATGAGCAGTTCTTC
TRBV12-3/TRBV12-4,NA,few,TRBJ2-1,CASSLRGTNYNEQFF,TGTGCCAGCAGTTTAAGGGGGACGAACTACAATGAGCAGTTCTTC
TRBV28,NA,many,TRBJ2-7,CASSYQGYEQYF,TGTGCCAGCAGCTATCAGGGTTACGAGCAGTACTTC
TRBV2,NA,few,TRBJ1-1,CASRESGSEAFF,TGTGCCAGCAGAGAGTCAGGGAGTGAAGCTTTCTTT
TRBV28,NA,NA,TRBJ1-6,CASSLDTFYNSPLHF,TGTGCCAGCAGTTTAGACACCTTCTATAATTCACCCCTCCACTTT
TRBV3-1,TRBD2,few,TRBJ2-5,CASSPGLADIQYF,TGTGCCAGCAGCCCCGGACTAGCGGACATACAGTACTTC
TRBV20-1,TRBD2,many,TRBJ2-5,CSGTTIAGGETQYF,TGCAGTGGAACGACGATAGCGGGAGGAGAGACCCAGTACTTC
TRBV6-5,TRBD2,NA,TRBJ2-2,CASSYSPSGYTGELFF,TGTGCCAGCAGTTACTCTCCTAGCGGGTACACCGGGGAGCTGTTTTTT
TRBV27,NA,many,TRBJ2-2,CASSLNSYIVGGELFF,TGTGCCAGCAGTTTAAACTCGTACATAGTGGGCGGGGAGCTGTTTTTT
TRBV9,NA,NA,TRBJ2-6,CASSVDLSGANVLTF,TGTGCCAGCAGCGTAGACCTCTCTGGGGCCAACGTCCTGACTTTC
TRBV29-1,TRBD2,many,TRBJ2-2,CSVEYGRGTGELFF,TGCAGCGTTGAATACGGGAGGGGCACCGGGGAGCTGTTTTTT
TRBV27,TRBD1,NA,TRBJ2-3,CASSWQGAPSTDTQYF,TGTGCCAGCAGTTGGCAGGGGGCTCCGTCCACAGATACGCAGTATTTT
TRBV7-9,TRBD2,many,TRBJ2-3,CASRSLAGGVTDTQYF,TGTGCCAGCAGGTCCCTAGCGGGAGGGGTCACAGATACGCAGTATTTT
TRBV10-3,TRBD1,NA,TRBJ2-5,CAISDSGTGRQTQYF,TGTGCCATCAGTGATTCAGGGACAGGTCGACAGACCCAGTACTTC
TRBV21-1,NA,NA,TRBJ2-2,CASSTRDREAPNTGELFF,TGTGCCAGCAGCACAAGAGACCGGGAAGCGCCGAACACCGGGGAGCTGTTTTTT
TRBV28,NA,few,TRBJ2-7,CASSSLAPDEQYF,TGTGCCAGCAGTTCCCTAGCCCCAGACGAGCAGTACTTC
TRBV10-3,NA,many,TRBJ1-1,CAISEWGADTEAFF,TGTGCCATCAGTGAGTGGGGGGCGGACACTGAAGCTTTCTTT
TRBV24-1,TRBD1,NA,TRBJ2-5,CATNLPGTDRQETQYF,TGTGCCACCAACCTGCCCGGGACAGATAGACAAGAGACCCAGTACTTC
TRBV6-2/TRBV6-3,NA,few,TRBJ1-5,CASSEQIYSNQPQHF,TGTGCCAGCAGTGAGCAGATTTATAGCAATCAGCCCCAGCATTTT
TRBV7-6,NA,few,TRBJ2-2,CASSFEIAGELFF,TGTGCCAGCAGCTTTGAGATAGCCGGGGAGCTGTTTTTT
TRBV29-1,NA,NA,TRBJ2-7,CSVEGEDSSSYEQYF,TGCAGCGTTGAAGGGGAAGACAGTAGCTCCTACGAGCAGTACTTC